This T cell receptor (beta chain) was sequenced for a study of read filtering for tumor transcriptome and immune sequencing. On the study more broadly: About 8 patients were R-ISS I, roughly 15 were R-ISS II, roughly 7 were R-ISS III. Transcriptome libraries were built from DNase-treated RNA. RNA-seq yielded only roughly 85 to 1,400 TCR reads, IR-seq about 4 to 10.27 million.

The V gene's germline CDR1 is SGHTA and CDR2 FQGTGA. The CDR3 length is 14 residues. With 4 bases clipped from V and 14 bases from J, the junction kept 12 bases outside the gene matches. Molecular barcoded adaptors covering alpha/delta and beta/gamma chains were used on roughly 400 ng RNA. TCRdb passed the reads through MiXCR, listing each CDR3 protein once. The sample contains 40,000 or so distinct CDR3 sequences, 12% of which appear only once. The genes are TRBV7-3 and TRBJ2-2; 8 bases map to TRBD2. This TCR was sampled from a donor older than 35 with multiple myeloma. Sequencing was carried out using a population of CD138-negative cells sorted from bone marrow. The CDR3 bases are TGTGCCAGCAGCTCTGTAGCGGGGCCAGGCCGACTGTTTTTT. Translation gives CASSSVAGPGRLFF.